Listed here are 18 T cell receptor beta chains from one sample, sequenced in a study of blood T cell repertoires in COVID-19. This table comes from immunoSEQ multiplex PCR, and its TCRdb copy is limited to in-frame clones, with some not included. Of some 150,000 clones listed, roughly 80% are singletons. Specimen: peripheral blood. The receptors originated from a woman in her thirties or forties with active or convalescent COVID-19.

The chain couples TRBV3-1 (or the pseudogene TRBV3-2) to TRBJ1-2, with D hard to call. Trimming left V 4 bases short and J 4 bases short, with 16 bases between. The CDR3 extends over 15 amino acids. Germline V gives CDR1 LGHDT, CDR2 YNNKEL (reference sequence). The CDR3 sequence is CASSPPAEGIYGYTF. DNA for the CDR3: TGTGCCAGCAGCCCCCCCGCGGAGGGAATCTATGGCTACACCTTC.

The rearrangement links TRBV28 to TRBJ1-5; D possibly corresponds to TRBD1 (6 bases). In germline, CDR1 is MDHEN, CDR2 SYDVKM. The ends were cut back, 6 bases at V and 0 bases at J, with 15 bases in the middle. The CDR3 loop spans 16 amino acids. The CDR3 loop is CASSFTGTSSNQPQHF. CDR3 nucleotide sequence: TGTGCCAGCAGCTTCACCGGGACATCTAGCAATCAGCCCCAGCATTTT. The whole variable domain, filled in from reference TRBV28 and TRBJ1-5, reads DVKVTQSSRYLVKRTGEKVFLECVQDMDHENMFWYRQDPGLGLRLIYFSYDVKMKEKGDIPEGYSVSREKKERFSLILESASTNQTSMYLCASSFTGTSSNQPQHFGDGTRLSIL.

This clone has a single count. The chain recombines TRBV19 with TRBJ1-2, with D possibly matching TRBD1 (5 bases). V was cut by 2 bases and J by 1 base, with 14 bases left in between. Germline V CDR1 and CDR2: LNHDA, SQIVND (reference sequence). The CDR3 length is 16 residues. In DNA form, the CDR3 reads TGTGCCAGTAGTATACGTCCAGGGTTTTATAACTATGGCTACACCTTC. Its translation is CASSIRPGFYNYGYTF. Supplemented by reference TRBV19 and TRBJ1-2, the full variable domain reads DGGITQSPKYLFRKEGQNVTLSCEQNLNHDAMYWYRQDPGQGLRLIYYSQIVNDFQKGDIAEGYSVSREKKESFPLTVTSAQKNPTAFYLCASSIRPGFYNYGYTFGSGTRLTVV.

This clone is a singleton in its sample. The rearrangement joins TRBV18 to TRBJ1-1; 7 positions agree with TRBD1. The germline V gene has CDR1 KGHSH and CDR2 LQKENI. The ends lost 2 bases at V and 1 base at J; junction bases unmatched: 4. The CDR3 loop spans 15 amino acids. CDR3 nucleotide sequence: TGTGCCAGCTCACCAAAACACAGGGGGAACACTGAAGCTTTCTTT. Translation gives CASSPKHRGNTEAFF.

J is TRBJ2-4 and V is TRBV27; D perhaps matches TRBD2 (6 bases). This CDR3 is 15 amino acids long. Germline CDR1 and CDR2: MNHEY and SMNVEV (reference sequence). Trimming stripped 3 bases from V and 6 bases from J, with 15 bases between. CDR3 residues: CASSLMAAGLNIQYF. The CDR3 DNA is TGTGCCAGCAGTTTGATGGCGGCGGGGTTAAACATTCAGTACTTC.

This chain links TRBV5-1 with TRBJ2-1; perhaps TRBD1 as D (6 bases). V lost 1 base to trimming and J lost 7 bases, with 15 bases between them. CDR1 and CDR2 from the germline V gene are SGHRS and YFSETQ. The CDR3 runs to 15 residues. In DNA form, the CDR3 reads TGCGCCAGCAGCTTGTATCAAGGGGGTCGGAATGAGCAGTTCTTC. It is translated as CASSLYQGGRNEQFF.

This clone showed up just a few times. This chain uses TRBV28 with TRBJ2-4; TRBD1 matches at 8 bases. There are 13 residues in the CDR3. V was pared by 7 bases and J by 5 bases, with 4 bases of the junction left unmatched. CDR1 MDHEN and CDR2 SYDVKM come from the germline V gene. The CDR3 nucleotides read TGTGCCAGCACCATGGACAGGGAAAACATTCAGTACTTC. Amino acids: CASTMDRENIQYF. Complete variable domain (other parts from reference TRBV28 and TRBJ2-4): DVKVTQSSRYLVKRTGEKVFLECVQDMDHENMFWYRQDPGLGLRLIYFSYDVKMKEKGDIPEGYSVSREKKERFSLILESASTNQTSMYLCASTMDRENIQYFGAGTRLSVL.

The V call is TRBV29-1, the J call TRBJ1-2, with D maybe TRBD1 (5 bases). Deletions cut 4 bases from V and 6 bases from J, with 12 bases between. The CDR3 contains 12 residues. Germline CDR1 reads SQVTM; CDR2 reads ANQGSEA. CDR3 residues: CSVGFGGDGYTF. As DNA, the CDR3 is TGCAGCGTTGGGTTTGGGGGGGATGGCTACACCTTC.

This chain links TRBV20-1 with TRBJ1-2; weak D call: TRBD1 (6 bases). V lost 6 bases, J lost 6 bases, and 11 bases lay in between. CDR1 and CDR2 from the germline V gene are DFQATT and SNEGSKA (reference sequence). The CDR3 runs 11 residues. CDR3 in amino acids: CSARDTHGYTF. DNA for the CDR3: TGCAGTGCCCGGGACACGCATGGCTACACCTTC.

This rearrangement joins TRBV27 to TRBJ2-7, with TRBD2 matching 7 bases. Per germline, CDR1 MNHEY and CDR2 SMNVEV (reference sequence). V gave up 0 bases and J gave up 3 bases; unmatched junction bases: 8. The CDR3 has 16 amino acids. CDR3 protein: CASSLSTVRGSYEQYF. The CDR3 region has the DNA TGTGCCAGCAGTTTATCGACGGTTCGCGGGAGCTACGAGCAGTACTTC.

The chain uses TRBV19 and TRBJ1-5, with D possibly matching TRBD1 (5 bases). This CDR3 is built from 14 residues. V was trimmed by 2 bases and J by 2 bases, leaving 7 bases between them. CDR1 is LNHDA, CDR2 SQIVND, per germline (reference sequence). In DNA, the CDR3 is TGTGCCAGTAGTATATCAGGGCGCAATCAGCCCCAGCATTTT. Translating it yields CASSISGRNQPQHF.

CDR3 protein: CASSLDLDRLNTEAFF. In DNA, the CDR3 is TGTGCCAGCAGTTTGGACCTTGACAGACTGAACACTGAAGCTTTCTTT. V and J are TRBV28 and TRBJ1-1; perhaps TRBD1 as D (5 bases). Deletions cut 3 bases from V and 0 bases from J, with 14 bases between. Looked up from germline, CDR1 is MDHEN and CDR2 is SYDVKM. The CDR3 sequence is 16 residues long. Full variable domain (missing parts from reference TRBV28 and TRBJ1-1): DVKVTQSSRYLVKRTGEKVFLECVQDMDHENMFWYRQDPGLGLRLIYFSYDVKMKEKGDIPEGYSVSREKKERFSLILESASTNQTSMYLCASSLDLDRLNTEAFFGQGTRLTVV.

J is TRBJ1-1 and V is TRBV18; maybe TRBD1 (6 bases). The germline gives CDR1 KGHSH, CDR2 LQKENI. The ends were cut back, 4 bases at V and 3 bases at J, with 15 bases in the middle. This CDR3 is built from 15 residues. CDR3 DNA: TGTGCCAGCTCACTCCGATCCGGGACATACACTGAAGCTTTCTTT. Translation gives CASSLRSGTYTEAFF.

V usage is TRBV28 and J usage is TRBJ2-1, with 10 bases aligning to TRBD1. CDR3 length: 14 amino acids. V dropped 5 bases and J dropped 8; count of bases not matched to a gene: 6. Germline assignment: CDR1 MDHEN and CDR2 SYDVKM. CDR3 sequence: CASSRRDRGHEQFF. The CDR3 coding sequence is TGTGCCAGCAGTCGCCGGGACAGGGGACATGAGCAGTTCTTC.

The chain has TRBV5-6 and TRBJ2-3; TRBD1 matches 9 bases. There are 18 residues in the CDR3. J gave up 4 bases and V 3 bases, and 15 bases lay outside the gene matches. The germline CDR1 and CDR2 sequences are SGHDT and YYEEEE. CDR3 residues: CASSSRRRTGGDPDTQYF. CDR3 nucleotides: TGTGCCAGCAGCTCTCGCCGACGAACAGGGGGCGATCCAGATACGCAGTATTTT. Full variable domain (outside the CDR3, taken from reference TRBV5-6 and TRBJ2-3): DAGVTQSPTHLIKTRGQQVTLRCSPKSGHDTVSWYQQALGQGPQFIFQYYEEEERQRGNFPDRFSGHQFPNYSSELNVNALLLGDSALYLCASSSRRRTGGDPDTQYFGPGTRLTVL.

The chain joins TRBV7-2 to TRBJ1-2; the match to TRBD1 covers 9 bases. V shed 0 bases and J 7 bases; nucleotides not matched to a gene: 9. Looked up from germline, CDR1 is SGHTA and CDR2 is FQGNSA. CDR3 size: 16 residues. The CDR3 DNA is TGTGCCAGCAGCTTAGCCCCCGGGACAGGGAACGGTGGCTACACCTTC. Protein product: CASSLAPGTGNGGYTF.

The rearrangement uses TRBV24-1 and TRBJ1-4; D may be TRBD1 (6 bases). Germline CDR1 KGHDR, CDR2 SFDVKD. Deletions cut 3 bases from V and 8 bases from J, with 18 bases between. The CDR3 has 16 residues. CDR3 residues: CATSDPRGDTGEKLFF. In DNA form, the CDR3 reads TGTGCCACCAGTGATCCTCGAGGGGACACGGGCGAAAAACTGTTTTTT.

The CDR3 nucleotides read TGTGCCAGCACCTGGGGCGAGACAGATACGCAGTATTTT. Translation gives CASTWGETDTQYF. The chain links TRBV7-9 to TRBJ2-3, with a possible D match to TRBD1 (5 bases). Per the germline V gene, CDR1 is SEHNR and CDR2 is FQNEAQ (reference sequence). This CDR3 has 13 residues. The V end was cut by 7 bases, the J end by 3 bases, with 11 bases between.